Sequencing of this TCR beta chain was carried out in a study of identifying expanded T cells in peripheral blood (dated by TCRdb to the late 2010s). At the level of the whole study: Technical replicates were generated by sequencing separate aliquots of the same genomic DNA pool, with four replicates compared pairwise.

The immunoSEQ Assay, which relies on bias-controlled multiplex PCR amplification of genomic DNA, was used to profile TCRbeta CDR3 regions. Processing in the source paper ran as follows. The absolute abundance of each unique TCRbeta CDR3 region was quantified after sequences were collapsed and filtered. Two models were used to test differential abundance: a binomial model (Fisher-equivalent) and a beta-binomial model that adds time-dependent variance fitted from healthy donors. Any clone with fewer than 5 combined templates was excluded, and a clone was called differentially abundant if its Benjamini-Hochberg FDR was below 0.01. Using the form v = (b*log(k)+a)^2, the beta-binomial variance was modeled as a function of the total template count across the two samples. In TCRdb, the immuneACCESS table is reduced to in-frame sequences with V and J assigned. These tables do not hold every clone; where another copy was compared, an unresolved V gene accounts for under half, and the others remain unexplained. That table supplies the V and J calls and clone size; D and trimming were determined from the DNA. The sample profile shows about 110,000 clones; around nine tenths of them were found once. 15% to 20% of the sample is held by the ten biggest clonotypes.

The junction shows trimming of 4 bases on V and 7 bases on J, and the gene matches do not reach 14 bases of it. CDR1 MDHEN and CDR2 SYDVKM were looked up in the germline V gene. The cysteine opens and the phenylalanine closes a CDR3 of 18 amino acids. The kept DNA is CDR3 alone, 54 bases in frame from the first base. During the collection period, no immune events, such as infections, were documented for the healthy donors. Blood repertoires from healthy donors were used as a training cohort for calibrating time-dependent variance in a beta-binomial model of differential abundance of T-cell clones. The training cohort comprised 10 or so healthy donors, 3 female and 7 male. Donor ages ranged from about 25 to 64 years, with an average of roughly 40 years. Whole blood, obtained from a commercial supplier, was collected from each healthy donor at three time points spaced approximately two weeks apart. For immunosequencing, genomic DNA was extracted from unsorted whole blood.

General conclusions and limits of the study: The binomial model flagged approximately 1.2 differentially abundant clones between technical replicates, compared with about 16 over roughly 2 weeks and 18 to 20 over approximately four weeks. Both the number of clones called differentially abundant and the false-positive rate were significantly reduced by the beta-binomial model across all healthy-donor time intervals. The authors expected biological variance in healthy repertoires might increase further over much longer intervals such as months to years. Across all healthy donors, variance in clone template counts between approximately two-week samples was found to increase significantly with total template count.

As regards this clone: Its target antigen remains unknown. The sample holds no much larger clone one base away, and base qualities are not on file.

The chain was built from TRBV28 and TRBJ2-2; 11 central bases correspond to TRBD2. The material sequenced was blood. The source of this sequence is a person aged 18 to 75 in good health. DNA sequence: TGTGCCAGCAGTTGGGTTTCGGCTAGCGGGGGGATCGGCGGGGAGCTGTTTTTT. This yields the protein CASSWVSASGGIGGELFF. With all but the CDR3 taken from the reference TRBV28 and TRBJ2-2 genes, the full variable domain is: DVKVTQSSRYLVKRTGEKVFLECVQDMDHENMFWYRQDPGLGLRLIYFSYDVKMKEKGDIPEGYSVSREKKERFSLILESASTNQTSMYLCASSWVSASGGIGGELFFGEGSRLTVL.